The sequence of this T cell receptor (beta chain) was determined in a study of T cell changes during pregnancy in multiple sclerosis. Profiled with immunoSEQ multiplex PCR; TCRdb holds only in-frame clones, not every one. The table shows several thousand clones, with around 86% occurring only once. The CDR3 is made up of 14 amino acids. The trim removed 0 bases at V and 6 bases at J, leaving 2 bases unmatched. Germline-derived CDR1 and CDR2 are SGHRS and YFSETQ. This sequence joins TRBV5-1 and TRBJ1-4; 7 nucleotides align to TRBD1. Sequencing used CD8+ T cells from peripheral blood mononuclear cells, obtained in the first trimester of pregnancy. The receptor was isolated from a female donor in good health, enrolled as a control in a pregnancy study. CDR3 in DNA: TGCGCCAGCAGCTTGGAGGGGGCGTATGAAAAACTGTTTTTT. Translating it yields CASSLEGAYEKLFF. The whole variable domain, remainder taken from reference TRBV5-1 and TRBJ1-4, is KAGVTQTPRYLIKTRGQQVTLSCSPISGHRSVSWYQQTPGQGLQFLFEYFSETQRNKGNFPGRFSGRQFSNSRSEMNVSTLELGDSALYLCASSLEGAYEKLFFGSGTQLSVL.